This T cell receptor beta chain was obtained from a study of blood T cell repertoires in COVID-19. Sequenced by immunoSEQ multiplex PCR; TCRdb stores in-frame clones only, minus some. Among some 270,000 clones listed, approximately 86% were seen once. With V trimmed by 5 bases and J by 2 bases, 5 bases remained unmatched. Germline CDR1 is PRHDT and CDR2 is FYEKMQ (reference sequence). There are 15 residues in the CDR3. The source of this sequence is a woman aged 55-69 years who had recovered from COVID-19. V usage is TRBV13 and J usage is TRBJ2-7; TRBD2 agrees at 11 bases. Sequencing input: peripheral blood. The chain's CDR3 is CASSVFSGGAYEQYF. Written as DNA, the CDR3 is TGTGCCAGCAGCGTCTTTAGCGGGGGGGCCTACGAGCAGTACTTC. The full variable domain, in which reference TRBV13 and TRBJ2-7 provide the parts outside the CDR3, is AAGVIQSPRHLIKEKRETATLKCYPIPRHDTVYWYQQGPGQDPQFLISFYEKMQSDKGSIPDRFSAQQFSDYHSELNMSSLELGDSALYFCASSVFSGGAYEQYFGPGTRLTVT.